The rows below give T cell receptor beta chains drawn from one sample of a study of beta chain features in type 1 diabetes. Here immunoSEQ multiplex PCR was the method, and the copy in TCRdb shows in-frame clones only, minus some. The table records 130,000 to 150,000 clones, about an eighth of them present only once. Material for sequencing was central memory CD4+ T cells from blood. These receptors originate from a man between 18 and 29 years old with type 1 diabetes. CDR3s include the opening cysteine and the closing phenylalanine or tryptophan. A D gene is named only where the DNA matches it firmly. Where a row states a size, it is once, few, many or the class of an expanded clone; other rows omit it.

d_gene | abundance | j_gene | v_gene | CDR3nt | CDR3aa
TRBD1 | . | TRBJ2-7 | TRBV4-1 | TGCGCCAGCAGCCAGATAGAACAGGGGGCGAAGTACTTC | CASSQIEQGAKYF
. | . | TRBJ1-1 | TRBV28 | TGTGCCAGCAAGATAGGGGTGATCACTGAAGCTTTCTTT | CASKIGVITEAFF
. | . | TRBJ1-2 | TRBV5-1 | TGCGCCAGCAGCTTGGAGAGGGACAATCTTGGCTACACCTTC | CASSLERDNLGYTF
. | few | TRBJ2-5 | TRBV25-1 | TGTGCCAGCAGATCGGTAGGGACCCAGTACTTC | CASRSVGTQYF
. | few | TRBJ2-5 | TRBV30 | TGTGCCTGGAGTCGAGGGACCCGGGGGACCCAGTACTTC | CAWSRGTRGTQYF
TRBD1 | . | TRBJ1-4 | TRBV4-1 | TGCGCCAGCAGCCAAGGGGAGGGGGCGAAGGTAGGAGCTGAAAAACTGTTTTTT | CASSQGEGAKVGAEKLFF
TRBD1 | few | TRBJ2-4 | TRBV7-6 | TGTGCCAGCAGCCTAGGACAGGGCCTTTTAACCGAAAACATTCAGTACTTC | CASSLGQGLLTENIQYF
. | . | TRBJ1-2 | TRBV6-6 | TGTGCCAGCAGGGGGAGGGCGGGCTACTATGGCTACACCTTC | CASRGRAGYYGYTF
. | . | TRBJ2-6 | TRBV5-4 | TGTGCCAGCAGCTCAGAGGCCGGGGCCAACGTCCTGACTTTC | CASSSEAGANVLTF
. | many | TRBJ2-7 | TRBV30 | TGTGCCTGGAGTCGAAGAAGCTACGAGCAGTACTTC | CAWSRRSYEQYF
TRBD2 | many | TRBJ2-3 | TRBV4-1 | TGCGCCAGCAGCCACCCCACGGGACTAGCGGGGCCCCGAGGCACAGATACGCAGTATTTT | CASSHPTGLAGPRGTDTQYF
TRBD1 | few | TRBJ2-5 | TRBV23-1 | TGCGCCAGCAGTTTGGACAGGGAGGTCCAAGAGACCCAGTACTTC | CASSLDREVQETQYF
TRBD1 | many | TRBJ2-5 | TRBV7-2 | TGTGCCAGCAGCTTAATTACAGGGGCGCAAGAGACCCAGTACTTC | CASSLITGAQETQYF
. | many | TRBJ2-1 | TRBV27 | TGTGCCAGCAGTTCCGGGGTTAATTACAATGAGCAGTTCTTC | CASSSGVNYNEQFF
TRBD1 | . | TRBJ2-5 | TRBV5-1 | TGCGCCAGCAGCCCCCGGGACAGGGGTGAAGAGACCCAGTACTTC | CASSPRDRGEETQYF
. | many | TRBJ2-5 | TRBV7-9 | TGTGCCAGCAGCCCCATGCTAGAGACCCAGTACTTC | CASSPMLETQYF
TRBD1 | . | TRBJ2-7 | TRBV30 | TGTGCCGGAGGACAGGGATCCTACGAGCAGTACTTC | CAGGQGSYEQYF
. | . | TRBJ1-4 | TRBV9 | TGTGCCAGCAGCGCGGGGGTAACTAATGAAAAACTGTTTTTT | CASSAGVTNEKLFF
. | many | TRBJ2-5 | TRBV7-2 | TGTGCCAGCAGCCCACAGGGTCTAGAGACCCAGTACTTC | CASSPQGLETQYF
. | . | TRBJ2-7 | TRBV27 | TGTGCCAGCAGTTTATTGGGGGGGCCCTACGAGCAGTACTTC | CASSLLGGPYEQYF
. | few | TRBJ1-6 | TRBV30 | TGTGCCTGGAGTCACAGACATTCACCCCTCCACTTT | CAWSHRHSPLHF
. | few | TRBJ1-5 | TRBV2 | TGTGCCAGCAGGGGGGGAGAGCCGAGGGAGCCCCAGCATTTT | CASRGGEPREPQHF
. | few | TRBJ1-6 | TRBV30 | TGTGCCTCGCGGGGGGCGTTAATCAATTCACCCCTCCACTTT | CASRGALINSPLHF
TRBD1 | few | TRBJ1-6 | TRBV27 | TGTGCCAGCAGCCGGGGACAGGGGGTTGATTCACCCCTCCACTTT | CASSRGQGVDSPLHF
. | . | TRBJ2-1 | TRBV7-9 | TGTGCCAGCAGCTTGGGTAGGGCCGGTGAGCAGTTCTTC | CASSLGRAGEQFF
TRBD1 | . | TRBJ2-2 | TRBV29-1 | TGCAGCGTACCTCTGGGGCAGGGGGTCACCGGGGAGCTGTTTTTT | CSVPLGQGVTGELFF
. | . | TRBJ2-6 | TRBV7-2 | TGTGCCAGCAGCTTAGTATATGGGGCTGGGGCCAACGTCCTGACTTTC | CASSLVYGAGANVLTF
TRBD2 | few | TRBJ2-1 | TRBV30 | TGTGCCTGGAGACTAGCGGGGGGGCCGGGTGAGCAGTTCTTC | CAWRLAGGPGEQFF
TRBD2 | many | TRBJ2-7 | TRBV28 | TGTGCCAGCAGCCCCGGGACTACCTACGAGCAGTACTTC | CASSPGTTYEQYF
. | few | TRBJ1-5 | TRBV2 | TGTGCCAGCAGTGAACGAGGGGCGGATCAGCCCCAGCATTTT | CASSERGADQPQHF
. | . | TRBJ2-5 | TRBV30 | TGTGCCTGGACCCGGGCTGTCCAAGAGACCCAGTACTTC | CAWTRAVQETQYF
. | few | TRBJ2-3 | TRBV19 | TGTGCCAGTAGATCGGCAGACGCCCGCACAGATACGCAGTATTTT | CASRSADARTDTQYF
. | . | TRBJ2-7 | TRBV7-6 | TGTGCCAGCAGCAGAGAGGGGAGGGGGCGCGGCGAGCAGTACTTC | CASSREGRGRGEQYF
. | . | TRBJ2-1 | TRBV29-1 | TGCAGCGTTGAAGATCAGGGATCGTTCATCGGCAATGAGCAGTTCTTC | CSVEDQGSFIGNEQFF
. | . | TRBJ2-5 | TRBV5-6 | TGTGCCAGCAGCCTGTCCAGGGAGACCCAGTACTTC | CASSLSRETQYF
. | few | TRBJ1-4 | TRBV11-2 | TGTGCCAGCAGCCTTACCGACAGCTTAGGGGAACTGTTTTTT | CASSLTDSLGELFF
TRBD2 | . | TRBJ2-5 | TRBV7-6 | TGTGCCAGCAGCTTTACTAGCGGACAAGAGACCCAGTACTTC | CASSFTSGQETQYF
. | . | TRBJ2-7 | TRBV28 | TGTGCCAGCACTGGCCCCCAGGAGCAGTACTTC | CASTGPQEQYF
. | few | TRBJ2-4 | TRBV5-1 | TGCGCCAGCAGCTTGTCAGAAAACATTCAGTACTTC | CASSLSENIQYF
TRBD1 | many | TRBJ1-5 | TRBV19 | TGTGCCAGTAGTGACGGGGACAGGCCCTCGCCCCAGCATTTT | CASSDGDRPSPQHF
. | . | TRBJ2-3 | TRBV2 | TGTGCCAGCAGGGCGGATACAGGGATCGCAGATACGCAGTATTTT | CASRADTGIADTQYF
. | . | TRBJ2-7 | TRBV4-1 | TGCGCCAGGATCAACCACCCTGAAATCTACGAGCAGTACTTC | CARINHPEIYEQYF
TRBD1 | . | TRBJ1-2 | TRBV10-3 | TGTGCCATCAGTCCGGGACAGGCTATATCCCCCTATGGCTACACCTTC | CAISPGQAISPYGYTF
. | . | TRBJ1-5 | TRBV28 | TGTGCCAGTTCCGCGGGGAATCAGCCCCAGCATTTT | CASSAGNQPQHF
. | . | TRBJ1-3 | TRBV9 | TGTGCCAGCAGCGTAGGAGGACCGCTCTCTGGAAACACCATATATTTT | CASSVGGPLSGNTIYF
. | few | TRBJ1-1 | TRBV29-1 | TGCAGCGCCGAGTATGATCCGGGCACTGAAGCTTTCTTT | CSAEYDPGTEAFF
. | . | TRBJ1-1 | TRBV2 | TGTGCCAGCGGAGAGAACACTGAAGCTTTCTTT | CASGENTEAFF
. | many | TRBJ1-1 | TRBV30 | TGTGCCTGGAGTGCCGACGGAGCTGAAGCTTTCTTT | CAWSADGAEAFF
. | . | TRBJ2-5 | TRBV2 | TGTGCCAGCAGACAGCTAGAGACCCAGTACTTC | CASRQLETQYF
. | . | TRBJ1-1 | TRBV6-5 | TGTGCCAGCAGTATATCGGGGAACACTGAAGCTTTCTTT | CASSISGNTEAFF
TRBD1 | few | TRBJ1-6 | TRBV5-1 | TGCGCCAGCGCCCGACAGGGAGGCTCACCCCTCCACTTT | CASARQGGSPLHF
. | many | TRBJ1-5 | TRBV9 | TGTGCCAGCAGCGCCTCGACAGAGGGCCCCCAGCATTTT | CASSASTEGPQHF
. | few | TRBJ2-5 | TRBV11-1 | TGTGCCAGCATCGGGGACCTCTTTCGGGAAGAGACCCAGTACTTC | CASIGDLFREETQYF
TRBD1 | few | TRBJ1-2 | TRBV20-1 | TGCAGTGCTTACAGGGGGGATGGCTACACCTTC | CSAYRGDGYTF